Reported below is one T cell receptor (beta chain). These data originate in a study of blood T cell repertoires in COVID-19. Overall study: Samples of COVID-19 (acute and convalescent) were obtained from the United States, Italy and Spain. T cells, B-cell-depleted T cells, or PBMCs supplied cDNA or gDNA.

As handled by the study authors: Nucleated cell number was recorded as an estimate derived from reference gene primer amplification. Profiling relied on immunoSEQ multiplex PCR, and the TCRdb table lists in-frame clones only, not all of them. The DNA was the basis for D and trimming; V, J and clone size are from that table. The sample lists approximately 72,000 clones, approximately 89% seen once, with roughly 35% in the top ten. The sample taken for sequencing was peripheral blood. The sequence was collected from a woman older than 75 with active or convalescent COVID-19.

CDR3 sequence: CSATGTNEQFF. The CDR3 DNA reads as TGCAGTGCTACGGGTACGAATGAGCAGTTCTTC. The rearrangement joins TRBV20-1 to TRBJ2-1; D gene ambiguous. Looked up from germline, CDR1 is DFQATT and CDR2 is SNEGSKA (reference sequence). The CDR3 is 11 amino acids. The germline V and J ends were trimmed by 4 bases and 7 bases, with 8 bases remaining between them.